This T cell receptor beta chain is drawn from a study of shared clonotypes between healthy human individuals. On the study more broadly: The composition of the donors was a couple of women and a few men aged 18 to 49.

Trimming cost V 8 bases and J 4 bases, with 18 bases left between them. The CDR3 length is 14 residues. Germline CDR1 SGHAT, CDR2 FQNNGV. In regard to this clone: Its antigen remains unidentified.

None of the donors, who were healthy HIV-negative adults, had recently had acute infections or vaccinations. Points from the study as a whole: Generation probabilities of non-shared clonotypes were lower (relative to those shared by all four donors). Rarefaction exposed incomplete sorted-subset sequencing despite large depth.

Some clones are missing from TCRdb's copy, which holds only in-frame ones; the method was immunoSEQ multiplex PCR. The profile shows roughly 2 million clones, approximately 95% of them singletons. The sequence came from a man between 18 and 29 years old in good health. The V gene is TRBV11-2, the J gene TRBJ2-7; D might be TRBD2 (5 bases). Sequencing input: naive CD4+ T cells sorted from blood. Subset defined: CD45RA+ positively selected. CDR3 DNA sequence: TGTGCCAGCGCCCCCGGCCTAGCCCGGTACGAGCAGTACTTC. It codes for CASAPGLARYEQYF.